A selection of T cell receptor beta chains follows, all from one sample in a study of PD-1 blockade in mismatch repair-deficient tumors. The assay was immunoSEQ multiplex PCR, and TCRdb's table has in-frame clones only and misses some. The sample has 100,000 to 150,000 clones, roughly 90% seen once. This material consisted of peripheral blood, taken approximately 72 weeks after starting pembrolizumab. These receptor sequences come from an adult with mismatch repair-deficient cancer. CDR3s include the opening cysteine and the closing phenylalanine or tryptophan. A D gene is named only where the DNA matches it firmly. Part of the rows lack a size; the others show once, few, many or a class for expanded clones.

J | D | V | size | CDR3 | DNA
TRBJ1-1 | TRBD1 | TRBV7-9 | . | CASSPNRQGIITEAFF | TGTGCCAGCAGCCCCAATCGACAGGGGATTATCACTGAAGCTTTCTTT
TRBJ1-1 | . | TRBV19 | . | CASRRGTTEAFF | TGTGCCAGTAGGAGGGGTACTACTGAAGCTTTCTTT
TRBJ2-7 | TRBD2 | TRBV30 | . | CAWKRREGVTYEQYF | TGTGCCTGGAAACGACGGGAGGGGGTAACCTACGAGCAGTACTTC
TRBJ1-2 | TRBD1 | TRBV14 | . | CASSYKTGFGYTF | TGTGCCAGCAGCTATAAGACAGGGTTTGGCTACACCTTC
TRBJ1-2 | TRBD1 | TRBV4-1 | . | CASSQVGQGSYGYTF | TGCGCCAGCAGCCAAGTGGGACAGGGATCCTATGGCTACACCTTC
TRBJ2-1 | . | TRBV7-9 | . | CASSLGGLNNEQFF | TGTGCCAGCAGCTTAGGGGGCCTGAACAATGAGCAGTTCTTC
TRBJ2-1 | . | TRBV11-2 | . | CASSGGTHPYNEQFF | TGTGCCAGCAGCGGCGGGACCCACCCCTACAATGAGCAGTTCTTC
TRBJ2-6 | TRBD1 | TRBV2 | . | CANQGAKSSGANVLTF | TGTGCCAATCAGGGGGCCAAATCCTCTGGGGCCAACGTCCTGACTTTC
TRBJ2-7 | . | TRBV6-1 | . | CASSEARVRSSYEQYF | TGTGCCAGCAGTGAAGCCAGGGTGCGGTCCTCCTACGAGCAGTACTTC
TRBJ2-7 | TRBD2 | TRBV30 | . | CAWSPSQRGLAYEQYF | TGTGCCTGGAGTCCGTCTCAGCGGGGACTAGCCTACGAGCAGTACTTC
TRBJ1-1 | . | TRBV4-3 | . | CASSQISVGQGLTEAFF | TGCGCCAGCAGCCAGATTTCTGTGGGGCAGGGGCTCACTGAAGCTTTCTTT
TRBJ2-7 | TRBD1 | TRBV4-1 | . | CASSQDDVQGKTYEQYF | TGCGCCAGCAGCCAAGATGATGTACAGGGGAAGACCTACGAGCAGTACTTC
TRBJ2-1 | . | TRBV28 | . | CASSLGEGTYNEQFF | TGTGCCAGCAGTTTGGGAGAAGGGACCTACAATGAGCAGTTCTTC
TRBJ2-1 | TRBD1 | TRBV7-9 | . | CASSLGQGGEQFF | TGTGCCAGCAGCCTGGGACAGGGAGGCGAGCAGTTCTTC
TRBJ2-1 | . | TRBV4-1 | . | CASSQVEGAVNNEQFF | TGCGCCAGCAGCCAAGTTGAAGGGGCAGTGAACAATGAGCAGTTCTTC
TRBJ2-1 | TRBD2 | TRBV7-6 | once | CASSQTTSGSPNEQFF | TGTGCCAGCAGCCAAACGACTAGCGGGAGTCCCAATGAGCAGTTCTTC
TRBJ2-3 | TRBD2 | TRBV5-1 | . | CASSQTSANTQYF | TGCGCCAGCAGCCAAACTAGCGCAAATACGCAGTATTTT
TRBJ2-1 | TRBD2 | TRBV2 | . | CASSPLAARYNEQFF | TGTGCCAGCAGTCCTCTAGCGGCAAGATACAATGAGCAGTTCTTC
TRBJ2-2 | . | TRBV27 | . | CASSHRSVRSTGELFF | TGTGCCAGCAGCCACCGGAGCGTTAGGTCCACCGGGGAGCTGTTTTTT
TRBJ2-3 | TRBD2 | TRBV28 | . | CASSTSSGRVDTQYF | TGTGCCAGCAGTACGTCTAGCGGGAGAGTAGATACGCAGTATTTT
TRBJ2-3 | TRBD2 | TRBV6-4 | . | CASSPLAGEADTQYF | TGTGCCAGCAGTCCCCTAGCGGGAGAGGCAGATACGCAGTATTTT
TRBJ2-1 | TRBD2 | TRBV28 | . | CASTIKSVTSGGNEQFF | TGTGCCAGCACCATTAAATCGGTAACTAGCGGGGGTAATGAGCAGTTCTTC
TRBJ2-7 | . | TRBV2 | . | CASSDPSVSYEQYF | TGTGCCAGCAGTGATCCGTCGGTCTCCTACGAGCAGTACTTC
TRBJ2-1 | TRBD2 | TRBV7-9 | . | CASSFRGTTTYNEQFF | TGTGCCAGCAGCTTTCGCGGGACTACTACCTACAATGAGCAGTTCTTC
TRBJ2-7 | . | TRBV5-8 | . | CASSLDPSYEQYF | TGTGCCAGCAGCTTGGACCCTTCCTACGAGCAGTACTTC
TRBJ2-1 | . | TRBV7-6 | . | CASSLSGEQFF | TGTGCCAGCAGCCTTAGTGGTGAGCAGTTCTTC
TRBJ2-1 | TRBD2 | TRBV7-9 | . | CASSPTIGTRGARGQFF | TGTGCCAGCAGCCCTACCATCGGGACTAGGGGGGCTCGAGGGCAGTTCTTC
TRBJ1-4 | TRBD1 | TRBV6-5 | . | CASSSNRQGDEKLFF | TGTGCCAGCAGTTCTAATCGACAGGGGGACGAAAAACTGTTTTTT
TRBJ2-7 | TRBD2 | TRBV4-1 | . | CASSQVQSGSSSYEQYF | TGCGCCAGCAGCCAAGTCCAAAGCGGGAGTTCCTCCTACGAGCAGTACTTC
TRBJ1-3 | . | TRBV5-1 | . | CASSSGTDTIYF | TGCGCCAGCAGCTCCGGGACGGACACCATATATTTT
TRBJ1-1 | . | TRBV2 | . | CARGWGTEAFF | TGTGCCAGGGGATGGGGCACTGAAGCTTTCTTT
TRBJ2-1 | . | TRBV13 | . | CASSLVYNNEQFF | TGTGCCAGCAGCTTAGTTTATAACAATGAGCAGTTCTTC
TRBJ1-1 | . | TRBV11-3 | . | CASSLRNTEAFF | TGTGCCAGCAGCTTGCGGAACACTGAAGCTTTCTTT
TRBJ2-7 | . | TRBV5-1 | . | CASSPGLGGTGYF | TGCGCCAGCAGCCCCGGGTTAGGCGGTACAGGGTACTTC
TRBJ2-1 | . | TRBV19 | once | CASSRGGRYNEQFF | TGTGCCAGTAGTCGGGGAGGACGGTACAATGAGCAGTTCTTC
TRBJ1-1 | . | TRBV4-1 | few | CASSQEWQGRTEAFF | TGCGCCAGCAGCCAAGAATGGCAGGGGCGCACTGAAGCTTTCTTT
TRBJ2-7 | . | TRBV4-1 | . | CASSPRALDEQYF | TGCGCCAGCAGCCCCAGGGCCTTGGACGAGCAGTACTTC
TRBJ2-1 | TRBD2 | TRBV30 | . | CAWSVLAGGSNEQFF | TGTGCCTGGAGTGTTCTAGCGGGAGGGAGCAATGAGCAGTTCTTC
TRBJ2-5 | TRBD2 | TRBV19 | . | CASSMSSGNQETQYF | TGTGCCAGTAGTATGAGTAGCGGGAACCAAGAGACCCAGTACTTC
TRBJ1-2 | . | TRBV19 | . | CASSSRERSPIVYGYTF | TGTGCCAGTAGCTCCAGGGAAAGGTCACCCATCGTCTATGGCTACACCTTC
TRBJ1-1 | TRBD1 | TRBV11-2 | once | CASSLGIRQGENTEAFF | TGTGCCAGCAGCTTAGGGATTAGACAGGGCGAGAACACTGAAGCTTTCTTT
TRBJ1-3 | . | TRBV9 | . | CASSRRGSSGNTIYF | TGTGCCAGCAGCCGGCGGGGGTCCTCTGGAAACACCATATATTTT
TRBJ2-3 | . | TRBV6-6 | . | CASSYRRNTDTQYF | TGTGCCAGCAGTTACAGGAGGAACACAGATACGCAGTATTTT
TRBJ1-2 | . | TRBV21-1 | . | CASSKFTQVVCYGYTF | TGTGCCAGCAGCAAATTCACGCAGGTTGTGTGCTATGGCTACACCTTC
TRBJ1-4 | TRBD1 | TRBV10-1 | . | CASSLSDRGDEKLFF | TGCGCCAGCAGTCTATCGGACAGGGGGGATGAAAAACTGTTTTTT
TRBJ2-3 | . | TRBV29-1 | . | CSGQGGGTDTQYF | TGCAGCGGTCAGGGGGGAGGGACAGATACGCAGTATTTT
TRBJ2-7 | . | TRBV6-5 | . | CASSYVGTPYEQYF | TGTGCCAGCAGTTACGTGGGTACCCCCTACGAGCAGTACTTC
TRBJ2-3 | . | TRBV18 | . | CASSPSSSSTTDTQYF | TGTGCCAGCTCACCATCTTCTAGCTCTACCACAGATACGCAGTATTTT
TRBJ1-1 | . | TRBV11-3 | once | CASSLVRNTEAFF | TGTGCCAGCAGCTTAGTGCGGAACACTGAAGCTTTCTTT
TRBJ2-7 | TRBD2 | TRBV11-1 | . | CASSLASGAYEQYF | TGTGCCAGCAGCTTAGCTAGCGGGGCCTACGAGCAGTACTTC
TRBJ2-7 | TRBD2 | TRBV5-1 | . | CASSFRLAELGYEQYF | TGCGCCAGCAGCTTCCGTCTAGCGGAGTTGGGTTACGAGCAGTACTTC
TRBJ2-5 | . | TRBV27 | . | CASTPLDEPETQYF | TGTGCCAGCACCCCCCTGGATGAGCCGGAGACCCAGTACTTC
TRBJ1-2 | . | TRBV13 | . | CASSLGTAFGGYTF | TGTGCCAGCAGCTTAGGGACCGCCTTTGGAGGCTACACCTTC
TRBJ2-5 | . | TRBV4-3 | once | CASSQGTVRETQYF | TGCGCCAGCAGCCAAGGGACAGTACGAGAGACCCAGTACTTC
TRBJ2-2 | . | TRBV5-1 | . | CASLTPNTGELFF | TGCGCCAGCTTGACACCGAACACCGGGGAGCTGTTTTTT
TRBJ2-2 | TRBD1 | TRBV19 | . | CASSLISGTGATGELFF | TGTGCCAGTAGCCTCATCTCCGGGACAGGGGCCACCGGGGAGCTGTTTTTT
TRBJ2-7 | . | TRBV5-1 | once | CASRPQDGGLYEQYF | TGCGCCAGCAGACCTCAGGATGGCGGTCTCTACGAGCAGTACTTC
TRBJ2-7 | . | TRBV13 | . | CASSLGNHEQYF | TGTGCCAGCAGCTTAGGCAACCACGAGCAGTACTTC
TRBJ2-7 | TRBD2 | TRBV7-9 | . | CASSFPTSGKYEQYF | TGTGCCAGCAGCTTCCCGACTAGCGGGAAGTACGAGCAGTACTTC